Each of the 32 T cell receptor beta chains below was sequenced from the same sample in a study of Ad26.COV2.S vaccination and SARS-CoV-2 variants. Produced via immunoSEQ multiplex PCR; TCRdb's table is partial and in-frame only. Here the sample spans hundreds of thousands of clones, roughly 90% being singletons. Treatment: roughly 19 received Ad26.COV2.S at low or high dose, single or two shots; roughly five received placebo; per-sample allocation not given. After the first vaccine or placebo injection, samples were drawn on day 63. The sequencing used peripheral blood, collected in a trial of Ad26.COV2.S vaccine versus placebo. Receptor source: a person between 18 and 60 years old who received the Ad26.COV2.S COVID-19 vaccine or a placebo.

The chain uses TRBV7-6 and TRBJ2-7; D perhaps matches TRBD1 (6 bases). Trimming cost V 5 bases and J 4 bases, with 21 bases left between them. The length of the CDR3 is 16 residues. Germline CDR1 and CDR2: SGHVS and FNYEAQ. CDR3 in amino acids: CASSPSTGSHGYEQYF. CDR3 coding DNA: TGTGCCAGCAGCCCATCCACAGGGTCTCATGGGTACGAGCAGTACTTC.

The chain links TRBV6-4 to TRBJ2-2; D could derive from TRBD1 or TRBD2 (5 bases each). There are 14 residues in the CDR3. CDR1 MRHNA and CDR2 SNTAGT come from the germline V gene. Between the trimmed V and J ends, which lost 8 bases and 5 bases, there was a span of 15 bases. CDR3 nucleotides: TGTGCCAGCCGCCAGGGAGAGGTTACCGGGGAGCTGTTTTTT. This codes for CASRQGEVTGELFF.

The chain recombines TRBV12-5 with TRBJ2-1, with D maybe TRBD1 (5 bases). The CDR3 consists of 16 residues. V was clipped by 2 bases and J by 2 bases, with 13 bases between them. CDR1 LGHNT and CDR2 FRNRAP come from the germline V gene. CDR3 region: CASGLLTGGAYNEQFF. The CDR3 DNA follows: TGTGCTAGTGGTTTGTTAACAGGTGGAGCCTACAATGAGCAGTTCTTC.

This clone was recorded only once. The chain recombines TRBV6-1 with TRBJ1-2, with no clear D. This CDR3 contains 12 residues. Germline V CDR1 and CDR2: MNHNS, SASEGT. Trimming left V 1 base short and J 4 bases short, with 4 bases between. The CDR3 protein is CASSEVLYGYTF. The CDR3 nucleotides read TGTGCCAGCAGTGAAGTCCTCTATGGCTACACCTTC.

The rearrangement joins TRBV27 to TRBJ2-1, with D uncertain. CDR3 length: 13 residues. Germline V CDR1 and CDR2: MNHEY, SMNVEV (reference sequence). The ends were cut back, 8 bases at V and 7 bases at J, with 15 bases in the middle. This chain's CDR3 is CASRPLQWNEQFF. The CDR3, as DNA: TGTGCCAGCCGGCCTCTACAGTGGAATGAGCAGTTCTTC.

The CDR3 coding sequence is TGTGCCAGCAGTTTACTTAAATCACCTAGCGGGTGGGCCTCCTACGAGCAGTACTTC. This translates into CASSLLKSPSGWASYEQYF. V is TRBV28 and J is TRBJ2-7; TRBD2 matches at 8 bases. The trim removed 2 bases at V and 0 bases at J, leaving 15 bases unmatched. The germline V gene has CDR1 MDHEN and CDR2 SYDVKM. The CDR3 spans 19 residues.

V gene TRBV6-5 combines with J gene TRBJ2-3; D gene unclear. The CDR3 is made up of 14 amino acids. In germline, CDR1 is MNHEY, CDR2 SVGAGI. V shed 7 bases and J shed 0 bases, with 11 bases lying between them. The CDR3 region is CASTASISTDTQYF. The CDR3 nucleotides are TGTGCCAGCACCGCCTCGATCAGCACAGATACGCAGTATTTT.

This chain links TRBV7-3 with TRBJ2-1, with D perhaps TRBD2 (6 bases). With 5 bases removed from V and 8 bases from J, the gap between germline ends came to 7 bases. In germline, CDR1 is SGHTA, CDR2 FQGTGA. CDR3 length: 11 amino acids. This CDR3 is CASSRGDEQFF. CDR3 in DNA: TGTGCCAGCAGCCGCGGGGATGAGCAGTTCTTC.

The rearrangement links TRBV9 to TRBJ2-3, with D possibly called TRBD1 or TRBD2 (5 bases each). V was clipped by 2 bases and J by 2 bases, with 9 bases between them. This CDR3 contains 14 residues. The germline gives CDR1 SGDLS, CDR2 YYNGEE. CDR3 in amino acids: CASSVGVHTDTQYF. CDR3 nucleotide sequence: TGTGCCAGCAGCGTGGGGGTACACACAGATACGCAGTATTTT. Together with reference TRBV9 and TRBJ2-3, the CDR3 gives the full variable domain: DSGVTQTPKHLITATGQRVTLRCSPRSGDLSVYWYQQSLDQGLQFLIQYYNGEERAKGNILERFSAQQFPDLHSELNLSSLELGDSALYFCASSVGVHTDTQYFGPGTRLTVL.

The V and J genes are TRBV5-4 and TRBJ2-7; weak D call: TRBD1 (5 bases). Germline CDR1 and CDR2: SGHNT and YYREEE (reference sequence). This CDR3 spans 15 amino acids. Trimming stripped 5 bases from V and 0 bases from J, with 15 bases between. The CDR3 bases are TGTGCCAGCAGTAAAGGGGAAGGCAGCTCCTACGAGCAGTACTTC. It encodes CASSKGEGSSYEQYF. The full variable domain, rest sourced from reference TRBV5-4 and TRBJ2-7, is ETGVTQSPTHLIKTRGQQVTLRCSSQSGHNTVSWYQQALGQGPQFIFQYYREEENGRGNFPPRFSGLQFPNYSSELNVNALELDDSALYLCASSKGEGSSYEQYFGPGTRLTVT.

The chain carries TRBV3-1 (or the pseudogene TRBV3-2) and TRBJ1-3; 8 bases are shared with TRBD1. This CDR3 comprises 15 residues. V shed 0 bases, J shed 2 bases, and the junction held 0 bases outside the gene matches. Germline V gene lookup returns CDR1 LGHDT and CDR2 YNNKEL (reference sequence). DNA for the CDR3: TGTGCCAGCAGCCAAGAGACAGGGGCTGGAAACACCATATATTTT. Its translation is CASSQETGAGNTIYF.

The rearrangement joins TRBV19 to TRBJ1-5; D gene ambiguous. Trimming shortened V by 1 base and J by 4 bases, and 14 bases separated the two germline ends. Germline V lookup: CDR1 LNHDA, CDR2 SQIVND (reference sequence). The CDR3 consists of 16 residues. The CDR3 nucleotides read TGTGCCAGTAGTATAGCGTCCCGGGGATCAAATCAGCCCCAGCATTTT. This encodes CASSIASRGSNQPQHF.

DNA for the CDR3: TGCGCCAGCATTGCCGGGGGTCAACTAGCCAAAAACATTCAGTACTTC. Translated, it gives CASIAGGQLAKNIQYF. The V call is TRBV10-1, the J call TRBJ2-4, with D perhaps matching TRBD2 (6 bases). Germline V lookup: CDR1 WNHNN, CDR2 SYGVQD (reference sequence). The length of the CDR3 is 16 residues. Deletions cut 7 bases from V and 0 bases from J, with 16 bases between.

The chain employs TRBV7-6 and TRBJ2-7, with D unclear. In germline, CDR1 is SGHVS, CDR2 FNYEAQ. CDR3 size: 14 residues. The ends were cut back, 1 base at V and 0 bases at J, with 7 bases in the middle. This chain's CDR3 is CASSLEQSSYEQYF. CDR3 sequence (DNA): TGTGCCAGCAGCTTAGAGCAGAGCTCCTACGAGCAGTACTTC.

This chain links TRBV27 with TRBJ1-4; 7 nucleotides line up with TRBD1. The germline V gene encodes CDR1 MNHEY and CDR2 SMNVEV (reference sequence). V gave up 6 bases and J gave up 4 bases; unmatched junction bases: 14. The CDR3 covers 17 residues. The CDR3 loop is CASSRDRNYLYNEKLFF. CDR3 nucleotides: TGTGCCAGCAGCCGGGACAGAAACTACCTATATAATGAAAAACTGTTTTTT.

V gene TRBV5-8 combines with J gene TRBJ2-5; weak D call: TRBD1 (6 bases). CDR3 length: 13 residues. The V end lost 7 bases, the J end lost 3 bases, and 13 bases lay between the germline ends. The V gene's germline CDR1 is SGHTS and CDR2 YDEGEE. The CDR3 loop is CASGPRDKETQYF. The CDR3 coding sequence is TGTGCCAGCGGGCCCCGGGACAAAGAGACCCAGTACTTC. Complete variable domain (other parts from reference TRBV5-8 and TRBJ2-5): EAGVTQSPTHLIKTRGQQATLRCSPISGHTSVYWYQQALGLGLQFLLWYDEGEERNRGNFPPRFSGRQFPNYSSELNVNALELEDSALYLCASGPRDKETQYFGPGTRLLVL.

The chain joins TRBV7-2 to TRBJ1-1, with D perhaps TRBD1 (6 bases). Germline lookup yields CDR1 SGHTA and CDR2 FQGNSA. This CDR3 is 13 amino acids long. Trimming took 5 bases from V and 2 from J, leaving 9 bases between them. CDR3 nucleotide sequence: TGTGCCAGCAGCCCACAGGGAAACACTGAAGCTTTCTTT. It specifies CASSPQGNTEAFF.

The rearrangement uses TRBV27 and TRBJ2-3; 9 bases are a match to TRBD2. The CDR3 is made up of 20 amino acids. Germline CDR1 reads MNHEY; CDR2 reads SMNVEV (reference sequence). The V gene end was trimmed by 5 bases and the J gene end by 1 base; junction bases not matched to a gene: 19. CDR3: CASSPRGSGGSRVGTDTQYF. In DNA, the CDR3 is TGTGCCAGCAGTCCCCGGGGGAGCGGGGGGAGTCGGGTGGGCACAGATACGCAGTATTTT.

The DNA for the CDR3 is TGTGCCAGCAGCGTGGCCTCAACCCACACAGATACGCAGTATTTT. Its protein is CASSVASTHTDTQYF. The rearrangement uses TRBV9 and TRBJ2-3; no reliable D call. V dropped 2 bases and J dropped 2 bases, with 12 bases sitting between them. In germline, CDR1 is SGDLS, CDR2 YYNGEE. This CDR3 comprises 15 residues. Looking up the rest from reference TRBV9 and TRBJ2-3 gives the full variable domain: DSGVTQTPKHLITATGQRVTLRCSPRSGDLSVYWYQQSLDQGLQFLIQYYNGEERAKGNILERFSAQQFPDLHSELNLSSLELGDSALYFCASSVASTHTDTQYFGPGTRLTVL.

The rearrangement uses TRBV9 and TRBJ2-7; 9 nucleotides match TRBD2. V shed 0 bases and J 3 bases; nucleotides not matched to a gene: 10. Germline V gives CDR1 SGDLS, CDR2 YYNGEE. The length of the CDR3 is 17 residues. CDR3 bases: TGTGCCAGCAGCGTAGGTACCCTGCGGGAGGGCCTCTACGAGCAGTACTTC. The encoded protein is CASSVGTLREGLYEQYF.

This clone was seen a single time. CDR3 nucleotide sequence: TGTGCCAGCAGCTTAGGGGCAGGGGCTTCAGCGAGTGGTGGCTACACCTTC. Translated, it gives CASSLGAGASASGGYTF. The chain employs TRBV7-8 and TRBJ1-2, with a weak D call TRBD1 (6 bases). Per germline, CDR1 SGHVS and CDR2 FQNEAQ. The V gene lost 1 base and the J gene lost 7 bases, with 22 bases spanning the gap. The CDR3 runs to 17 residues.

This clone has just one count. The chain uses TRBV6-2 or TRBV6-3 and TRBJ1-5; a possible D gene is TRBD1 (6 bases). V was trimmed by 2 bases and J by 0 bases, leaving 20 bases between them. This CDR3 is 19 amino acids long. Germline CDR1 reads MNHEY; CDR2 reads SVGEGT. The CDR3 nucleotides read TGTGCCAGCAGTTACGTCGCAGTCAAGGGGGTATATAGCAATCAGCCCCAGCATTTT. Encoded protein: CASSYVAVKGVYSNQPQHF.

CDR3 sequence reads: CASSSAGRSNQPQHF. CDR3 DNA sequence: TGTGCCAGCAGTTCTGCAGGGCGAAGCAATCAGCCCCAGCATTTT. The chain couples TRBV27 to TRBJ1-5, with D tentatively TRBD1 (5 bases). This CDR3 has 15 residues. V lost 4 bases to trimming and J lost 1 base, with 11 bases between them. Germline V lookup: CDR1 MNHEY, CDR2 SMNVEV (reference sequence).

The rearrangement uses TRBV3-1 (or the pseudogene TRBV3-2) and TRBJ2-7; 8 bases are a match to TRBD2. Trimming took 3 bases from V and 4 from J; bases not matched to a gene: 8. Germline V lookup: CDR1 LGHDT, CDR2 YNNKEL (reference sequence). The CDR3 sequence is 15 residues long. CDR3 loop: CASSQASGFRYEQYF. The CDR3 region has the DNA TGTGCCAGCAGCCAGGCTAGCGGGTTTAGGTACGAGCAGTACTTC.

This chain uses TRBV4-3 with TRBJ2-7; tentatively, D is TRBD1 (5 bases). V dropped 1 base and J dropped 2 bases, with 15 bases sitting between them. The V gene's germline CDR1 is LGHNA and CDR2 YSLEER. The CDR3 has 16 amino acids. The CDR3 bases are TGCGCCAGCAGCCAAGGATTGGTGACAGAGACCTACGAGCAGTACTTC. It specifies CASSQGLVTETYEQYF.

This rearrangement joins TRBV24-1 to TRBJ2-3; TRBD1 is a possible D gene (9 bases). There are 15 residues in the CDR3. Trimming took off 7 bases at V and 4 bases at J, with 17 bases between the two ends. The germline gives CDR1 KGHDR, CDR2 SFDVKD. The CDR3 nucleotides read TGTGCCACCAGCGGGGGGGACAGGGAGTCAGATACGCAGTATTTT. It translates to CATSGGDRESDTQYF.

The chain carries TRBV30 and TRBJ1-4; D unclear. From germline, CDR1 is GTSNPN and CDR2 SVGIG (reference sequence). The CDR3 is made up of 16 amino acids. The V end was cut by 3 bases, the J end by 8 bases, with 22 bases between. CDR3 loop: CAWSATDGVLMEKLFF. DNA of the CDR3: TGTGCCTGGAGCGCAACCGACGGGGTCCTAATGGAAAAACTGTTTTTT.

This chain connects TRBV18 to TRBJ2-3; D is undetermined. Trimming removed 10 bases at V and 6 bases at J, with 8 bases between. The CDR3 is 10 amino acids. Germline-derived CDR1 and CDR2 are KGHSH and LQKENI. The CDR3 DNA sequence: TGTGCCACTGCCGGGGATACGCAGTATTTT. Protein sequence: CATAGDTQYF. Full variable domain (outside the CDR3, taken from reference TRBV18 and TRBJ2-3): NAGVMQNPRHLVRRRGQEARLRCSPMKGHSHVYWYRQLPEEGLKFMVYLQKENIIDESGMPKERFSAEFPKEGPSILRIQQVVRGDSAAYFCATAGDTQYFGPGTRLTVL.

The J gene is TRBJ2-3, the V gene TRBV28; D is uncertain. Germline V gene data show CDR1 as MDHEN and CDR2 as SYDVKM. The CDR3 runs 15 residues. Trimming removed 10 bases from V and 2 bases from J, with 19 bases in between. DNA for the CDR3: TGTGCCACCTCAACGTCTGTCGTCCTCACAGATACGCAGTATTTT. Translated: CATSTSVVLTDTQYF.

The rearrangement links TRBV3-1 (or the pseudogene TRBV3-2) to TRBJ1-6; no definite D call. The CDR3 runs 14 residues. The V and J ends lost 1 base and 5 bases respectively, with 6 bases between them. Germline V lookup: CDR1 LGHDT, CDR2 YNNKEL (reference sequence). The CDR3 sequence is CASSQVGNNSPLHF. DNA of the CDR3: TGTGCCAGCAGCCAAGTCGGGAATAATTCACCCCTCCACTTT.

The chain has TRBV24-1 and TRBJ2-3; D is unclear. Germline lookup yields CDR1 KGHDR and CDR2 SFDVKD. This CDR3 comprises 12 residues. Trimming left V 5 bases short and J 9 bases short, with 11 bases between. CDR3 amino acids: CATSARVGTQYF. CDR3 in DNA: TGTGCCACCAGTGCAAGGGTTGGGACGCAGTATTTT.

Only one count was recorded for this clone. The chain is built from TRBV28 and TRBJ2-7, with 9 nucleotides matching TRBD2. CDR1 and CDR2 (germline): MDHEN, SYDVKM. The CDR3 has 14 residues. The J segment lost 5 bases and the V segment lost 8 bases, leaving 10 bases of the junction unmatched. The CDR3 reads CASLEPGLANEQYF. CDR3 in DNA: TGTGCCAGCCTTGAACCGGGACTAGCAAACGAGCAGTACTTC.